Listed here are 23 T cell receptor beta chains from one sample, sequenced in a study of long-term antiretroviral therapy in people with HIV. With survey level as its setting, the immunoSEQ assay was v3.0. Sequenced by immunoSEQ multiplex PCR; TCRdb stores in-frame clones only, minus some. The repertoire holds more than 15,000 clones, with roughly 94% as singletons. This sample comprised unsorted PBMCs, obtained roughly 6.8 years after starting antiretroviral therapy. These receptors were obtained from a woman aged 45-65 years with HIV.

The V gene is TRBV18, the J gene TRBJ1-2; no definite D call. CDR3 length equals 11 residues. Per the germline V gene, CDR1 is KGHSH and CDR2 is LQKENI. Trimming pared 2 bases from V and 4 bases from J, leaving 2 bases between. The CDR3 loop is CASSPGYGYTF. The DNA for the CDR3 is TGTGCCAGCTCACCAGGCTATGGCTACACCTTC.

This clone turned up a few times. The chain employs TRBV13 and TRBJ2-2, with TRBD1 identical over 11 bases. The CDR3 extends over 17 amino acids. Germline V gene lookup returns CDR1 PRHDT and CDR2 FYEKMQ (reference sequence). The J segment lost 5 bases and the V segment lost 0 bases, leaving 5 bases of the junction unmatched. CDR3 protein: CASSLGWDRGNTGELFF. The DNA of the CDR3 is TGTGCCAGCAGCTTAGGCTGGGACAGGGGGAATACCGGGGAGCTGTTTTTT.

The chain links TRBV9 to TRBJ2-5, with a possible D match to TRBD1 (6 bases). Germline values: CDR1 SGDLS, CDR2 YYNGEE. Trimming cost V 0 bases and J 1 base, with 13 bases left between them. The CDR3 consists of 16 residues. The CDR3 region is CASSVGLGQSQETQYF. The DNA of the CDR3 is TGTGCCAGCAGCGTAGGTCTGGGACAAAGCCAAGAGACCCAGTACTTC.

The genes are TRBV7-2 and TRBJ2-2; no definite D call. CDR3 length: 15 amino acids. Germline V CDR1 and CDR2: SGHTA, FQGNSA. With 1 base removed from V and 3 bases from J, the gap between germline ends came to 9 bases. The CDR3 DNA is TGTGCCAGCAGCTTAGACCCAAGCCACACCGGGGAGCTGTTTTTT. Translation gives CASSLDPSHTGELFF. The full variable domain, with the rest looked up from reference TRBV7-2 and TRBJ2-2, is GAGVSQSPSNKVTEKGKDVELRCDPISGHTALYWYRQSLGQGLEFLIYFQGNSAPDKSGLPSDRFSAERTGGSVSTLTIQRTQQEDSAVYLCASSLDPSHTGELFFGEGSRLTVL.

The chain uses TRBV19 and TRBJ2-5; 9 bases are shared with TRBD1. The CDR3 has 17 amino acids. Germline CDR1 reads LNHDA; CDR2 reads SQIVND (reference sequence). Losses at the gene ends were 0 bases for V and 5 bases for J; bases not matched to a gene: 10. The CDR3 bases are TGTGCCAGTAGTATAGATCAGAGGGACAGGGCTGAGGAGACCCAGTACTTC. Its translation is CASSIDQRDRAEETQYF.

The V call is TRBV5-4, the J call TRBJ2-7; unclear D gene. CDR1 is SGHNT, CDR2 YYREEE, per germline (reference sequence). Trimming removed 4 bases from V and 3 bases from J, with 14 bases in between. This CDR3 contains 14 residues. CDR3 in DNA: TGTGCCAGCAGCCCCTCAGATGGGATCTACGAGCAGTACTTC. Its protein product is CASSPSDGIYEQYF.

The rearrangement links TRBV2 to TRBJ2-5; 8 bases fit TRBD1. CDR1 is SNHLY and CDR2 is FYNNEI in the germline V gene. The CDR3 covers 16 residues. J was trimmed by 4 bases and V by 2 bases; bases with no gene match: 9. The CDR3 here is CASSEPGQEGGETQYF. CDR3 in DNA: TGTGCCAGCAGTGAACCGGGACAGGAGGGAGGAGAGACCCAGTACTTC.

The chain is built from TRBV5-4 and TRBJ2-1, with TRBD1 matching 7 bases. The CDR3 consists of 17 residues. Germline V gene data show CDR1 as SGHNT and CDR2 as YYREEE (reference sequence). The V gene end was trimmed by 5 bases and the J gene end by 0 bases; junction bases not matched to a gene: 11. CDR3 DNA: TGTGCCAGCAGGGTAGGGGGCTCTGGGAGCTCCTACAATGAGCAGTTCTTC. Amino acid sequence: CASRVGGSGSSYNEQFF.

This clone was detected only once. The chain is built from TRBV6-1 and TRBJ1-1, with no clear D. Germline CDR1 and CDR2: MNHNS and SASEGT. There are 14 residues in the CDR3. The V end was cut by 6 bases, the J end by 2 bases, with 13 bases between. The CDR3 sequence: CASSPMDQNTEAFF. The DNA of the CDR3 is TGTGCCAGCAGCCCAATGGACCAAAACACTGAAGCTTTCTTT.

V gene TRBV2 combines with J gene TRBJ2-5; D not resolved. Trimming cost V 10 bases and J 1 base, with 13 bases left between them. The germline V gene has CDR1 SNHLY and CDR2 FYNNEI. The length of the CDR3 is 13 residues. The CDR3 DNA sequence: TGTGCCACCTATAGGTTGGTCCAAGAGACCCAGTACTTC. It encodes CATYRLVQETQYF.

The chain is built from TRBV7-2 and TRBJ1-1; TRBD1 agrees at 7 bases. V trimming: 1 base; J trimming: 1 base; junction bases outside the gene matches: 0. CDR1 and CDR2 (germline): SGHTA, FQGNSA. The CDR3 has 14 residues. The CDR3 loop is CASSLGTGNTEAFF. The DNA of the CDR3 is TGTGCCAGCAGCTTAGGGACAGGGAACACTGAAGCTTTCTTT.

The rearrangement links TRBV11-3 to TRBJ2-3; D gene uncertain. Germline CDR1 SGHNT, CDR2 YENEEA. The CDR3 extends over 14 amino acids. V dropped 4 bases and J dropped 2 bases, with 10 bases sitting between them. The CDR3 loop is CASSWSGSTDTQYF. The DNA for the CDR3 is TGTGCCAGCAGCTGGTCAGGATCCACAGATACGCAGTATTTT.

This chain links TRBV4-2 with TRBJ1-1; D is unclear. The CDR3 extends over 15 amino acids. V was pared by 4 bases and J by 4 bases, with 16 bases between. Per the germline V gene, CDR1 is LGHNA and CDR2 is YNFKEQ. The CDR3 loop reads CASSPKESEGTEAFF. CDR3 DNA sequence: TGTGCCAGCAGCCCTAAGGAGTCCGAGGGCACTGAAGCTTTCTTT.

The CDR3 DNA is TGTGCCAGCAGCCGACTTAGCGGGAGCTCCTACAATGAGCAGTTCTTC. Translation gives CASSRLSGSSYNEQFF. The chain links TRBV7-8 to TRBJ2-1; 9 bases fit TRBD2. The CDR3 runs 16 residues. Germline V gene sequence: CDR1 SGHVS, CDR2 FQNEAQ. With 5 bases clipped from V and 0 bases from J, the junction kept 5 bases outside the gene matches.

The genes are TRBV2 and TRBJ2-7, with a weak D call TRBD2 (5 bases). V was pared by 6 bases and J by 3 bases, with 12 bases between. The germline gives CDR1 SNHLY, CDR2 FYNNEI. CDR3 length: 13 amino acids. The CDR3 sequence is CASSAPGLYEQYF. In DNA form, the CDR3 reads TGTGCCAGCAGCGCACCCGGACTCTACGAGCAGTACTTC.

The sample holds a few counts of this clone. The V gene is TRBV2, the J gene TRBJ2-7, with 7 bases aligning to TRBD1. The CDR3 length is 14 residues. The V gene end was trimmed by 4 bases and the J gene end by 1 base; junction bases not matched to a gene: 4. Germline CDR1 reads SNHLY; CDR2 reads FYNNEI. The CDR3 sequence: CASSASGQSYEQYF. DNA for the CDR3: TGTGCCAGCAGTGCCTCGGGACAGTCCTACGAGCAGTACTTC.

CDR3: CASRNQGQTNYGYTF. The CDR3 DNA is TGTGCCAGCAGAAACCAGGGACAGACAAACTATGGCTACACCTTC. The chain is built from TRBV27 and TRBJ1-2, with TRBD1 identical over 7 bases. CDR1 is MNHEY and CDR2 is SMNVEV in the germline V gene (reference sequence). The CDR3 totals 15 residues. V gave up 6 bases and J gave up 2 bases; unmatched junction bases: 9.

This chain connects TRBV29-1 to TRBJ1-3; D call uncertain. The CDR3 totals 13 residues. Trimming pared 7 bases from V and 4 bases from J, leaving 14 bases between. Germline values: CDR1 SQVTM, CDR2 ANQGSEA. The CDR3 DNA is TGCAGCGCCGGACCGGGGATAGGAAACACCATATATTTT. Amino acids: CSAGPGIGNTIYF.

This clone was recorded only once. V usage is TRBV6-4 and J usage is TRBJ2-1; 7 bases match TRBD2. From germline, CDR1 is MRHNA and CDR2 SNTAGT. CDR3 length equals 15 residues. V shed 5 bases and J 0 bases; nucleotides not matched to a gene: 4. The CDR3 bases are TGTGCCAGCAGTCCCTCGGGGGGCTCCTACAATGAGCAGTTCTTC. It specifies CASSPSGGSYNEQFF.

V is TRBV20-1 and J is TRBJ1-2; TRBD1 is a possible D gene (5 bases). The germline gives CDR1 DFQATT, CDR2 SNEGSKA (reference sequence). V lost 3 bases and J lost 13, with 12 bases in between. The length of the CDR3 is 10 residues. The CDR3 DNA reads TGCAGTGCTAGCTGGGGGGAGTCCACCTTC. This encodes CSASWGESTF.

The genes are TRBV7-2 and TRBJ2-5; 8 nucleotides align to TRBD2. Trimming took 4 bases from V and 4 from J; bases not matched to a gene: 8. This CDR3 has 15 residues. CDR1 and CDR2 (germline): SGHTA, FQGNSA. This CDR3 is CASSSFTSGTETQYF. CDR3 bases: TGTGCCAGCAGCTCCTTTACTAGCGGCACAGAGACCCAGTACTTC.

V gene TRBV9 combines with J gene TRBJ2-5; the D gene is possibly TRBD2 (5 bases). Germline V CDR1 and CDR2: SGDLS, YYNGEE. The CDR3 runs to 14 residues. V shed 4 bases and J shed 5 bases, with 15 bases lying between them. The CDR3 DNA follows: TGTGCCAGCAGCCCACGGACTGCTGAGGAGACCCAGTACTTC. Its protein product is CASSPRTAEETQYF.

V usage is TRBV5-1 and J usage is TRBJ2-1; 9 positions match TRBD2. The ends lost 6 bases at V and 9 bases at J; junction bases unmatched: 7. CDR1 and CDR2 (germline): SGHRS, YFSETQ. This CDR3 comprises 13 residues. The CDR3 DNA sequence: TGCGCCAGCACGGGCGGGAGGGCCAGTGAGCAGTTCTTC. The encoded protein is CASTGGRASEQFF.